A selection of T cell receptor beta chains follows, all from one sample in a study of preoperative IRX-2 immunotherapy in early breast cancer. The method was immunoSEQ multiplex PCR; TCRdb's version includes in-frame clones alone and lacks a portion of them. The sample comprises around 39,000 clones, over 85% of which are singletons, and 1.6% rests with the top ten. The sample here was tumor tissue, taken after IRX-2 immunotherapy. These receptors all stem from a human donor with breast cancer. The CDR3 runs from the conserved cysteine through the conserved F or W. D genes are given only for firm matches. The size field is filled for only some rows; it gives once, few, many or a size class.

clone size: -; D gene: -; V gene: TRBV21-1; J gene: TRBJ2-2; CDR3 protein: CASSKSPETGELFF; CDR3 DNA: TGTGCCAGCAGCAAATCCCCCGAGACCGGGGAGCTGTTTTTT
clone size: once; D gene: -; V gene: TRBV9; J gene: TRBJ1-6; CDR3 protein: CASSKYRVYSPLHF; CDR3 DNA: TGTGCCAGCAGCAAATACAGGGTATATTCACCCCTCCACTTT
clone size: -; D gene: -; V gene: TRBV18; J gene: TRBJ1-3; CDR3 protein: CASSPTGNTIYF; CDR3 DNA: TGTGCCAGCTCCCCTACAGGAAACACCATATATTTT
clone size: -; D gene: -; V gene: TRBV10-3; J gene: TRBJ2-3; CDR3 protein: CAISDSYLRPDTQYF; CDR3 DNA: TGTGCCATCAGTGATAGCTACCTGCGACCAGATACGCAGTATTTT
clone size: once; D gene: -; V gene: TRBV14; J gene: TRBJ2-6; CDR3 protein: CASSHLSGANVLTF; CDR3 DNA: TGTGCCAGCAGCCATCTCTCTGGGGCCAACGTCCTGACTTTC
clone size: -; D gene: -; V gene: TRBV2; J gene: TRBJ1-2; CDR3 protein: CASSDLGITNYGYTF; CDR3 DNA: TGTGCCAGCAGTGATCTTGGTATTACTAACTATGGCTACACCTTC
clone size: -; D gene: -; V gene: TRBV9; J gene: TRBJ2-2; CDR3 protein: CASSGTNTGELFF; CDR3 DNA: TGTGCCAGCAGCGGGACAAACACCGGGGAGCTGTTTTTT
clone size: -; D gene: -; V gene: TRBV5-6; J gene: TRBJ2-7; CDR3 protein: CASSQSQGGEQYF; CDR3 DNA: TGTGCCAGCAGCCAATCACAGGGAGGCGAGCAGTACTTC
clone size: -; D gene: -; V gene: TRBV5-6; J gene: TRBJ2-3; CDR3 protein: CASSFEATDTQYF; CDR3 DNA: TGTGCCAGCAGCTTCGAGGCGACAGATACGCAGTATTTT
clone size: -; D gene: -; V gene: TRBV10-3; J gene: TRBJ1-3; CDR3 protein: CAISESNGNTIYF; CDR3 DNA: TGTGCCATCAGTGAGTCGAATGGGAACACCATATATTTT
clone size: -; D gene: TRBD1; V gene: TRBV28; J gene: TRBJ2-2; CDR3 protein: CATRGQGAYTGELFF; CDR3 DNA: TGTGCCACCAGAGGACAGGGGGCCTACACCGGGGAGCTGTTTTTT
clone size: -; D gene: -; V gene: TRBV5-1; J gene: TRBJ1-1; CDR3 protein: CASSPNGRGEAFF; CDR3 DNA: TGCGCCAGCAGCCCCAACGGGCGTGGCGAAGCTTTCTTT